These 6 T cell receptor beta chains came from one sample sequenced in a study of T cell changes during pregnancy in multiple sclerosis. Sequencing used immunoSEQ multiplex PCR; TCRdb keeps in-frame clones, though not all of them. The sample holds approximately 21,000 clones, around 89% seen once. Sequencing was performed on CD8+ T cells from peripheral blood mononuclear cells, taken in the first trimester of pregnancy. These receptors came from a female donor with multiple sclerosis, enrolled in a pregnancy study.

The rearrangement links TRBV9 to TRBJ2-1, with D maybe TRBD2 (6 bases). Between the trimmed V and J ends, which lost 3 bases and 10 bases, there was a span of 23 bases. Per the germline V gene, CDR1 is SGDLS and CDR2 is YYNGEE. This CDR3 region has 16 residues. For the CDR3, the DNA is TGTGCCAGCAGCGCTTATCGGGACTCTGTTTTAGGGGAGCAGTTCTTC. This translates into CASSAYRDSVLGEQFF.

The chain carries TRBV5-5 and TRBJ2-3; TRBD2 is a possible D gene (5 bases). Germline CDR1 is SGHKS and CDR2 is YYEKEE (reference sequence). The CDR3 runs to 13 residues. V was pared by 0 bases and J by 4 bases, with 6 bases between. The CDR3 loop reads CASSLGGSDTQYF. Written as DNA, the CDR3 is TGTGCCAGCAGCTTGGGAGGGTCAGATACGCAGTATTTT.

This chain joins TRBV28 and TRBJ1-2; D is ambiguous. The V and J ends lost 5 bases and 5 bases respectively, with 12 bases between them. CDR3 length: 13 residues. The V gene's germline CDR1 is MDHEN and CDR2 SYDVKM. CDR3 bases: TGTGCCAGCAGTCCGGGAATCGGGTATGGCTACACCTTC. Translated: CASSPGIGYGYTF.

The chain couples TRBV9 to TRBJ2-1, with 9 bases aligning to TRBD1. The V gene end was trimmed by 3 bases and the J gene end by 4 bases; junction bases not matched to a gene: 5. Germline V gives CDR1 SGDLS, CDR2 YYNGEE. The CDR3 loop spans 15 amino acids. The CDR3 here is CASSAGTGSYNEQFF. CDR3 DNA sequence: TGTGCCAGCAGCGCTGGGACAGGGAGTTACAATGAGCAGTTCTTC.

This CDR3 is CASSYSPDTQYF. The CDR3 region has the DNA TGTGCCAGCAGTTACTCCCCTGATACGCAGTATTTT. V and J are TRBV6-5 and TRBJ2-3; no clear D gene. The CDR3 contains 12 residues. V dropped 0 bases and J dropped 6 bases, with 4 bases sitting between them. Germline CDR1 reads MNHEY; CDR2 reads SVGAGI.

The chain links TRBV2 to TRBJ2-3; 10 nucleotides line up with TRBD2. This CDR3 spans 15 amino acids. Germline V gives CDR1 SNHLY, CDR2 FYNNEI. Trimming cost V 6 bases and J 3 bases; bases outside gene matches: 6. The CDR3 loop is CASSDSTSGTDTQYF. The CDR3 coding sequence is TGTGCCAGCAGCGATTCGACTAGCGGGACAGATACGCAGTATTTT.